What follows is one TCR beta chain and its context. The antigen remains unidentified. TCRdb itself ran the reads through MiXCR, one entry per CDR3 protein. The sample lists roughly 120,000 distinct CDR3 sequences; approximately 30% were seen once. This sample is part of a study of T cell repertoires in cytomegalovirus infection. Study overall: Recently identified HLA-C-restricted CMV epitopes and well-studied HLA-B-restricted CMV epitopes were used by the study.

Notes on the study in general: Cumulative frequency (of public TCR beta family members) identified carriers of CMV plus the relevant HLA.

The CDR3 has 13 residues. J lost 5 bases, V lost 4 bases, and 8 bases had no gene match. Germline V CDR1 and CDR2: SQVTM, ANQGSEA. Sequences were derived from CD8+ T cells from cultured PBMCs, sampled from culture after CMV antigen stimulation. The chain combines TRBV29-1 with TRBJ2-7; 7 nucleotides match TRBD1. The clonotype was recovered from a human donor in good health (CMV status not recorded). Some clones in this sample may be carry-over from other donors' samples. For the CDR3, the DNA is TGCAGCGTTGGGCCCAGGGGGTCCGACGAGCAGTACTTC. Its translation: CSVGPRGSDEQYF.